Below, 21 T cell receptor beta chains from the same sample are listed, as sequenced in a study of blood T cell repertoires in COVID-19. Clones were sequenced by immunoSEQ multiplex PCR, and TCRdb holds only the in-frame ones, with some missing. The data contain over 95,000 clones, approximately 81% of them singletons. Source material: peripheral blood. These receptors all come from a man aged 40-49 years with acute or convalescent COVID-19.

The genes are TRBV3-1 (or the pseudogene TRBV3-2) and TRBJ1-2; TRBD1 matches at 10 bases. The V gene end was trimmed by 5 bases and the J gene end by 6 bases; junction bases not matched to a gene: 9. The CDR3 is 15 residues long. Germline CDR1 reads LGHDT; CDR2 reads YNNKEL (reference sequence). This CDR3 is CASSSMTGTGDGYTF. The CDR3 region has the DNA TGTGCCAGCAGCTCCATGACAGGGACAGGGGATGGCTACACCTTC.

The rearrangement joins TRBV13 to TRBJ2-5; D perhaps matches TRBD2 (5 bases). The CDR3 runs to 14 residues. CDR1 PRHDT and CDR2 FYEKMQ come from the germline V gene (reference sequence). V was trimmed by 0 bases and J by 1 base, leaving 6 bases between them. CDR3 DNA: TGTGCCAGCAGCTTAGGGAGGGCCCAAGAGACCCAGTACTTC. It specifies CASSLGRAQETQYF.

This chain links TRBV9 with TRBJ1-2, with a weak D call TRBD1 (5 bases). The CDR3 sequence is 16 residues long. Germline CDR1 SGDLS, CDR2 YYNGEE. Trimming removed 4 bases at V and 5 bases at J, with 21 bases between. CDR3 in DNA: TGTGCCAGCAGCCCAGGGACTCCCCGAGAGTGGTATGGCTACACCTTC. It is translated as CASSPGTPREWYGYTF. Full variable domain (rest looked up from reference TRBV9 and TRBJ1-2): DSGVTQTPKHLITATGQRVTLRCSPRSGDLSVYWYQQSLDQGLQFLIQYYNGEERAKGNILERFSAQQFPDLHSELNLSSLELGDSALYFCASSPGTPREWYGYTFGSGTRLTVV.

The genes are TRBV14 and TRBJ2-5; 10 nucleotides match TRBD1. CDR1 and CDR2 (germline): SGHDN, FVKESK. CDR3 length: 15 amino acids. V was clipped by 3 bases and J by 6 bases; unmatched bases: 7. CDR3 nucleotides: TGTGCCAGCAGCCATGCCGGGACAGGGGCAAAGACCCAGTACTTC. This codes for CASSHAGTGAKTQYF.

The chain has TRBV15 and TRBJ2-3; D is possibly TRBD2 (6 bases). Germline V CDR1 and CDR2: LNHNV, YYDKDF (reference sequence). There are 13 residues in the CDR3. The V end was cut by 7 bases, the J end by 1 base, with 9 bases between. The CDR3 loop is CATKRGGTDTQYF. DNA for the CDR3: TGTGCCACCAAGCGCGGGGGCACAGATACGCAGTATTTT. The variable domain in full, with the rest retrieved from reference TRBV15 and TRBJ2-3, is DAMVIQNPRYQVTQFGKPVTLSCSQTLNHNVMYWYQQKSSQAPKLLFHYYDKDFNNEADTPDNFQSRRPNTSFCFLDIRSPGLGDTAMYLCATKRGGTDTQYFGPGTRLTVL.

This chain connects TRBV6-6 to TRBJ2-3; D remains ambiguous. The V gene lost 2 bases and the J gene lost 0 bases, with 12 bases spanning the gap. The CDR3 contains 16 residues. Germline V gene sequence: CDR1 MNHNY, CDR2 SVGAGI (reference sequence). CDR3 coding DNA: TGTGCCAGCAGTTACGGCAGCGCCTCTAGCACAGATACGCAGTATTTT. Translated, it gives CASSYGSASSTDTQYF.

The chain employs TRBV12-5 and TRBJ2-2; 10 nucleotides align to TRBD2. The CDR3 covers 16 residues. After removal of 1 base from V and 4 bases from J, the junction contained 3 bases not matched to a gene. CDR1 is LGHNT, CDR2 FRNRAP, per germline. CDR3 DNA sequence: TGTGCTAGTGGTTTGGAGCGGGGGGGCCGCACCGGGGAGCTGTTTTTT. Its translation is CASGLERGGRTGELFF.

The V call is TRBV20-1, the J call TRBJ2-5, with D possibly matching TRBD2 (5 bases). Germline V gives CDR1 DFQATT, CDR2 SNEGSKA (reference sequence). This CDR3 contains 16 residues. V was pared by 3 bases and J by 4 bases, with 21 bases between. The CDR3 loop reads CSASTAWASLRETQYF. The CDR3 coding sequence is TGCAGTGCTAGTACGGCGTGGGCTAGCCTGAGAGAGACCCAGTACTTC.

This clone occurred a few times. CDR3 sequence: CASRTPGDTGELFF. The CDR3 region has the DNA TGTGCCAGTAGAACCCCCGGGGACACCGGGGAGCTGTTTTTT. This sequence joins TRBV19 and TRBJ2-2, with D maybe TRBD2 (5 bases). This CDR3 spans 14 amino acids. Trimming left V 6 bases short and J 3 bases short, with 11 bases between. Germline CDR1 is LNHDA and CDR2 is SQIVND (reference sequence).

This clone has ten or more counts. The chain combines TRBV4-2 with TRBJ2-2; 9 nucleotides match TRBD2. This CDR3 comprises 18 residues. Germline values: CDR1 LGHNA, CDR2 YNFKEQ. Trimming cost V 0 bases and J 2 bases; bases outside gene matches: 7. The CDR3 DNA sequence: TGTGCCAGCAGCCAAGAGAGTAGCGGGGGACCAAACACCGGGGAGCTGTTTTTT. Amino acid sequence: CASSQESSGGPNTGELFF.

CDR3 sequence (DNA): TGTGCCAGCAGTTACGAACGTTACAGGGGGGGAACTGAAGCTTTCTTT. It specifies CASSYERYRGGTEAFF. The gene calls are TRBV6-5 and TRBJ1-1, with TRBD1 identical over 8 bases. V lost 2 bases and J lost 5; bases outside the gene matches: 10. CDR1 and CDR2 from the germline V gene are MNHEY and SVGAGI. The CDR3 extends over 16 amino acids.

This chain links TRBV5-1 with TRBJ1-4; 8 bases are shared with TRBD1. The CDR3 consists of 15 residues. Germline V gives CDR1 SGHRS, CDR2 YFSETQ. Unmatched junction bases numbered 6, after V lost 5 bases and J lost 3 bases. CDR3 in DNA: TGCGCCAGCAGAATTCAGGGGGCGCCTAATGAAAAACTGTTTTTT. Translating gives CASRIQGAPNEKLFF.

V usage is TRBV4-3 and J usage is TRBJ1-4; TRBD1 agrees at 8 bases. CDR3 length: 16 residues. Germline V CDR1 and CDR2: LGHNA, YSLEER. The J segment lost 3 bases and the V segment lost 1 base, leaving 4 bases of the junction unmatched. CDR3 loop: CASSQGIQGANEKLFF. The CDR3 bases are TGCGCCAGCAGCCAAGGAATACAGGGGGCTAATGAAAAACTGTTTTTT.

The chain recombines TRBV29-1 with TRBJ2-7, with 9 bases that match TRBD1. V lost 4 bases, J lost 4 bases, and 8 bases stayed unmatched. The CDR3 is 14 amino acids. The germline CDR1 and CDR2 sequences are SQVTM and ANQGSEA. The chain's CDR3 is CSVAWGGQGYEQYF. Written as DNA, the CDR3 is TGCAGCGTTGCTTGGGGGGGACAGGGTTACGAGCAGTACTTC.

The chain uses TRBV6-4 and TRBJ2-4, with 8 bases aligning to TRBD1. V was pared by 1 base and J by 0 bases, with 2 bases of the junction left unmatched. This CDR3 is built from 16 residues. Per germline, CDR1 MRHNA and CDR2 SNTAGT. CDR3 in amino acids: CASSDWTGIAKNIQYF. Here the CDR3 DNA reads TGTGCCAGCAGTGACTGGACAGGGATAGCCAAAAACATTCAGTACTTC.

This clone has a handful of counts. The V gene is TRBV5-5, the J gene TRBJ1-5, with 9 bases matching TRBD1. The V segment lost 1 base and the J segment 6 bases; nucleotides outside the gene matches: 8. CDR1 and CDR2 from the germline V gene are SGHKS and YYEKEE (reference sequence). This CDR3 has 16 residues. CDR3 sequence (DNA): TGTGCCAGCAGCTTGAGTACAGGGGGCGCGTTTCAGCCCCAGCATTTT. This gives the protein CASSLSTGGAFQPQHF.

Written as DNA, the CDR3 is TGTGCCAGCAACCTAGCGGGGCGCACAGATACGCAGTATTTT. Translating gives CASNLAGRTDTQYF. The chain is built from TRBV6-6 and TRBJ2-3; 9 bases map to TRBD2. With V trimmed by 7 bases and J by 1 base, 3 bases remained unmatched. This CDR3 is 14 amino acids long. Germline V gene sequence: CDR1 MNHNY, CDR2 SVGAGI (reference sequence).

The rearrangement links TRBV6-6 to TRBJ1-2; maybe TRBD1 (5 bases). CDR3 length equals 14 residues. Germline values: CDR1 MNHNY, CDR2 SVGAGI (reference sequence). The V end was cut by 6 bases, the J end by 4 bases, with 15 bases between. CDR3 DNA: TGTGCCAGCAGGAAACCGACAGAAGGCTATGGCTACACCTTC. Its translation: CASRKPTEGYGYTF.

In its sample, this clone was seen a few times. The chain is built from TRBV12-5 and TRBJ1-1; 8 positions match TRBD1. J gave up 4 bases and V 7 bases, and 5 bases lay outside the gene matches. The CDR3 covers 13 residues. From germline, CDR1 is LGHNT and CDR2 FRNRAP. The CDR3 reads CASALQGGTEAFF. CDR3 DNA: TGTGCTAGTGCCCTACAGGGGGGCACTGAAGCTTTCTTT.

V gene TRBV11-2 combines with J gene TRBJ2-2, with unresolved D. Looked up from germline, CDR1 is SGHAT and CDR2 is FQNNGV. Trimming took 0 bases from V and 0 from J, leaving 8 bases between them. This CDR3 is 16 amino acids long. Written as DNA, the CDR3 is TGTGCCAGCAGCTTAGACCCAGGCGCGAACACCGGGGAGCTGTTTTTT. It encodes CASSLDPGANTGELFF. The variable domain in full, with the rest retrieved from reference TRBV11-2 and TRBJ2-2, is EAGVAQSPRYKIIEKRQSVAFWCNPISGHATLYWYQQILGQGPKLLIQFQNNGVVDDSQLPKDRFSAERLKGVDSTLKIQPAKLEDSAVYLCASSLDPGANTGELFFGEGSRLTVL.

V and J are TRBV2 and TRBJ1-5; no clear D. Trimming took 3 bases from V and 4 from J, leaving 13 bases between them. CDR1 SNHLY and CDR2 FYNNEI come from the germline V gene. The CDR3 runs to 15 residues. CDR3 sequence: CASSEVQFTNQPQHF. The CDR3 nucleotides read TGTGCCAGCAGTGAGGTGCAATTTACAAATCAGCCCCAGCATTTT.